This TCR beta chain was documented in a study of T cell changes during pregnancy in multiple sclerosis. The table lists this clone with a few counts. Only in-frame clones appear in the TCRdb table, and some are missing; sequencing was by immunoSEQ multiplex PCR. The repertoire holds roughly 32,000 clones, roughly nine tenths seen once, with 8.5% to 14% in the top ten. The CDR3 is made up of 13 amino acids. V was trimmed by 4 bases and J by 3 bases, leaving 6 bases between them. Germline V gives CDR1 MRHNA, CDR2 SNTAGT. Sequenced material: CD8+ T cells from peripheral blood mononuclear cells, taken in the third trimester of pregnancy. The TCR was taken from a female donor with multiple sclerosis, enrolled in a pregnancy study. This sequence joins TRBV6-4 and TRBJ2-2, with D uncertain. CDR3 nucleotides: TGTGCCAGCAGTGCTCAGGACACCGGGGAGCTGTTTTTT. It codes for CASSAQDTGELFF.